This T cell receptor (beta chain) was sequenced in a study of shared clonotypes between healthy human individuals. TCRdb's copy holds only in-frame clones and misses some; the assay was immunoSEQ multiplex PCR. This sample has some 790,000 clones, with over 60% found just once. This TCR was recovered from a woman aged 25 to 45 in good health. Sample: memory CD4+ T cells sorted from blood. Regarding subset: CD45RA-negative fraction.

CDR3 protein: CASSQYQGISEKLFF. The CDR3 coding sequence is TGTGCCAGCAGCCAGTACCAGGGGATAAGTGAAAAACTGTTTTTT. The chain combines TRBV14 with TRBJ1-4; tentative D call: TRBD1 (6 bases). The length of the CDR3 is 15 residues. CDR1 is SGHDN and CDR2 is FVKESK in the germline V gene. The germline V and J ends were trimmed by 3 bases and 7 bases, with 15 bases remaining between them.